This TCR beta chain was identified during a study of blood T cells in healthy people across ages. Primed by a sample-barcoded 5' primer and a J-beta primer mix, a second PCR proceeded for about 6 to 11 cycles. Each CDR3 protein gets one entry after TCRdb re-called the 5' RACE reads with MiXCR. The sample comprises approximately 2,000,000 distinct CDR3 sequences, 30% to 40% of which are singletons, and about 23% rests with the top ten. This receptor was identified in a human donor in good health. Sequencing was performed on blood.

The CDR3 spells CSARSGAPQETQYF. DNA for the CDR3: TGCAGTGCTAGATCCGGGGCTCCCCAGGAGACCCAGTACTTC. This chain connects TRBV20-1 to TRBJ2-5; D tentatively reads TRBD1 or TRBD2 (5 bases each). Germline V gene data show CDR1 as DFQATT and CDR2 as SNEGSKA (reference sequence). CDR3 length: 14 amino acids. V was shortened by 2 bases and J by 5 bases, with 15 bases between the two germline ends.